The entry below describes one TCR beta chain. Its antigen is unknown. The sample originates from a study of beta chain features in type 1 diabetes. Of the isolated RNA, all was reverse transcribed, and so the sequenced material was expressed TCRB transcripts. The table came from immunoSEQ multiplex PCR; TCRdb's copy has only in-frame clones and leaves some out. Here the sample spans approximately 240,000 clones, roughly 17% being singletons. Study observations and caveats: When Type 1 diabetes patients were examined, their TCRB CDR3s proved moderately but significantly shorter in all four CD4+ subsets.

The specimen sequenced was naive CD4+ T cells from blood. The sequence came from a man younger than 45 with type 1 diabetes.

In DNA form, the CDR3 reads TGCAGCGTTTCAGGGGTGAACGAAAAACTGTTTTTT. Its protein is CSVSGVNEKLFF. V usage is TRBV29-1 and J usage is TRBJ1-4, with D maybe TRBD1 (6 bases). This CDR3 region has 12 residues. Trimming cost V 5 bases and J 8 bases, with 12 bases left between them. Germline CDR1 and CDR2: SQVTM and ANQGSEA. Full variable domain (rest looked up from reference TRBV29-1 and TRBJ1-4): SAVISQKPSRDICQRGTSLTIQCQVDSQVTMMFWYRQQPGQSLTLIATANQGSEATYESGFVIDKFPISRPNLTFSTLTVSNMSPEDSSIYLCSVSGVNEKLFFGSGTQLSVL.